The entry below describes one TCR beta chain. As yet, its antigen is unknown. The CDR3 covers 13 residues. This sample stems from a study of T cells expressing NK-cell markers. About the study: The sequencing cohort of eight donors included seven HCMV-seropositive individuals and one seronegative individual.

Study-wide points: The study found dominant NKG2C+ clonotypes at about 1.0-7.5% of CD8+ T cells in six donors. Nothing established the HCMV specificity of expanded NKG2C+ T cell clones.

cDNA encoding TCR beta was synthesized via 5'RACE template switching incorporating UMIs. TCRdb reprocessed the 5' RACE reads and stores each CDR3 protein as one record, lacking DNA. The table lists 20,000 to 25,000 distinct CDR3 sequences, with about 57% in the top ten. Sequenced: blood T cells: a sorted CD56 or NKG2C T cell subset, CD4+ or CD8+ T cells, or bulk PBMC T cells (not recorded which). The TCR originated in a man aged 18 to 69 in good health. The chain joins TRBV12-3 or TRBV12-4 to TRBJ2-3; TCRdb names TRBD2, which stays unverified in the absence of DNA. CDR3 loop: CAIGGPATDTQYF.